The 29 T cell receptor beta chains given below trace back to one sample, sequenced in a study of CD8+ T cells in alopecia areata (dated by TCRdb to 2016 to 2019). Library generation was performed with the immunoSEQ multiplex PCR assay. RNA was extracted from all samples and reverse transcribed into cDNA, which served as template for TCR sequencing. The table comes from immuneACCESS by way of TCRdb, which keeps in-frame sequences with V and J called. Part of the clones is missing from these tables; in studies checked, under half for an unresolved V gene and the rest for unknown reasons. Here the sample has 150,000 or so clones; roughly 86% occur a single time. The ten largest clones add up to roughly an eighth of the sample. Read against the paper, the sample's time point label means: about four weeks on oral tofacitinib. The sample's treatment or condition, from its label and the paper: oral pan-JAK inhibitor, 5-10 mg twice daily.

The sample was CD8+ T cells sorted from blood, taken at week 4, from a patient treated with tofacitinib. These receptors originate from a human donor with alopecia areata.

The gene calls are TRBV6-5 and TRBJ2-3; D uncertain. V lost 2 bases and J lost 4, with 10 bases in between. Germline V gene sequence: CDR1 MNHEY, CDR2 SVGAGI. This CDR3 is built from 14 residues. CDR3 sequence: CASSYVQGSDTQYF. The CDR3 nucleotides read TGTGCCAGCAGTTACGTCCAAGGGTCAGATACGCAGTATTTT.

This chain connects TRBV6-1 to TRBJ2-1; D assignment may be TRBD1 or TRBD2 (5 bases each). The CDR3 is made up of 15 amino acids. The ends were cut back, 5 bases at V and 2 bases at J, with 13 bases in the middle. Per the germline V gene, CDR1 is MNHNS and CDR2 is SASEGT. CDR3 coding DNA: TGTGCCAGCAGTACCCGGGACGGAACCTACAATGAGCAGTTCTTC. Protein product: CASSTRDGTYNEQFF.

The chain recombines TRBV29-1 with TRBJ2-7, with D possibly TRBD2 on 6 matching bases. The CDR3 extends over 12 amino acids. The germline V gene encodes CDR1 SQVTM and CDR2 ANQGSEA. Trimming removed 5 bases at V and 4 bases at J, with 12 bases between. The CDR3 loop is CSVSSGDYEQYF. CDR3 in DNA: TGCAGCGTTTCCTCGGGAGATTACGAGCAGTACTTC.

The V gene is TRBV6-1, the J gene TRBJ2-1; maybe TRBD2 (5 bases). CDR1 is MNHNS and CDR2 is SASEGT in the germline V gene. The CDR3 has 15 amino acids. Trimming cost V 10 bases and J 10 bases, with 26 bases left between them. CDR3 sequence: CATGEAMDFVSEQFF. The CDR3, as DNA: TGTGCCACCGGAGAGGCGATGGACTTTGTTAGCGAGCAGTTCTTC.

The table lists this clone with a few counts. The rearrangement links TRBV10-3 to TRBJ1-3; possible D gene TRBD1, 5 bases. V was clipped by 7 bases and J by 0 bases, with 13 bases between them. The CDR3 runs 15 residues. The germline V gene has CDR1 ENHRY and CDR2 SYGVKD. The CDR3 here is CAITPQESSGNTIYF. The CDR3 nucleotides are TGTGCCATCACCCCACAGGAAAGCTCTGGAAACACCATATATTTT.

This chain connects TRBV11-2 to TRBJ2-6, with a weak D call TRBD1 (5 bases). Looked up from germline, CDR1 is SGHAT and CDR2 is FQNNGV. The CDR3 is made up of 16 amino acids. V was trimmed by 6 bases and J by 3 bases, leaving 15 bases between them. The CDR3 nucleotides are TGTGCCAGCAGTCGCGAGCCAGGGAATGGGGCCAACGTCCTGACTTTC. It translates to CASSREPGNGANVLTF.

The chain recombines TRBV5-6 with TRBJ2-1, with 9 bases lining up with TRBD2. The CDR3 covers 16 residues. Germline loops: CDR1 SGHDT, CDR2 YYEEEE. The junction had 16 bases not matched to a gene; V was cut back by 6 bases and J by 9 bases. The CDR3: CASITGGSGSLGEQFF. The CDR3 DNA follows: TGTGCCAGCATTACCGGAGGTAGCGGGAGTTTGGGTGAGCAGTTCTTC.

This clone was seen a handful of times. The chain recombines TRBV5-4 with TRBJ2-5; 8 positions agree with TRBD2. Germline V gene data show CDR1 as SGHNT and CDR2 as YYREEE (reference sequence). The CDR3 is 14 amino acids. J lost 3 bases, V lost 2 bases, and 3 bases had no gene match. The CDR3 protein is CASSFGGAEETQYF. CDR3 nucleotides: TGTGCCAGCAGCTTCGGGGGGGCAGAAGAGACCCAGTACTTC.

The genes are TRBV6-1 and TRBJ2-7; D remains unclear. The CDR3 spans 14 residues. Trimming removed 7 bases at V and 0 bases at J, with 13 bases between. Germline CDR1 is MNHNS and CDR2 is SASEGT. The CDR3 loop reads CASMDPASSYEQYF. DNA for the CDR3: TGTGCCAGCATGGATCCAGCGAGCTCCTACGAGCAGTACTTC.

The rearrangement uses TRBV4-1 and TRBJ2-1; 10 nucleotides line up with TRBD2. CDR1 is MGHRA, CDR2 YSYEKL, per germline. This CDR3 has 15 amino acids. The V segment lost 5 bases and the J segment 2 bases; nucleotides outside the gene matches: 3. CDR3 sequence: CASSKTSGAYNEQFF. CDR3 bases: TGCGCCAGCAGCAAAACTAGCGGGGCCTACAATGAGCAGTTCTTC.

The V gene is TRBV7-9, the J gene TRBJ2-1; D remains unclear. The CDR3 contains 14 residues. Trimming removed 10 bases at V and 0 bases at J, with 13 bases between. Germline loops: CDR1 SEHNR, CDR2 FQNEAQ (reference sequence). DNA of the CDR3: TGTGCCACCCCGCACGGCAGCTCCTACAATGAGCAGTTCTTC. As protein: CATPHGSSYNEQFF.

J is TRBJ2-7 and V is TRBV6-5, with D possibly being TRBD1 (6 bases). The CDR3 covers 16 residues. Germline V lookup: CDR1 MNHEY, CDR2 SVGAGI. V lost 2 bases and J 0 bases, leaving 14 bases between the germline ends. CDR3 loop: CASSYHRDTFSYEQYF. CDR3 coding DNA: TGTGCCAGCAGTTACCACCGGGACACTTTCTCCTACGAGCAGTACTTC.

The chain uses TRBV19 and TRBJ1-5; 7 bases map to TRBD1. The length of the CDR3 is 16 residues. The junction had 5 bases not matched to a gene; V was cut back by 2 bases and J by 1 base. The V gene's germline CDR1 is LNHDA and CDR2 SQIVND (reference sequence). The CDR3 is CASSIKLGGSNQPQHF. CDR3 sequence (DNA): TGTGCCAGTAGTATAAAACTAGGGGGCAGCAATCAGCCCCAGCATTTT. Looking up the rest from reference TRBV19 and TRBJ1-5 gives the full variable domain: DGGITQSPKYLFRKEGQNVTLSCEQNLNHDAMYWYRQDPGQGLRLIYYSQIVNDFQKGDIAEGYSVSREKKESFPLTVTSAQKNPTAFYLCASSIKLGGSNQPQHFGDGTRLSIL.

The rearrangement uses TRBV27 and TRBJ2-4; weak D call: TRBD1 (5 bases). Germline CDR1 MNHEY, CDR2 SMNVEV (reference sequence). CDR3 size: 14 residues. The V gene lost 3 bases and the J gene lost 5 bases, with 11 bases spanning the gap. CDR3 nucleotides: TGTGCCAGCAGTTTGGCAGGGATACAAAACATTCAGTACTTC. It translates to CASSLAGIQNIQYF.

The rearrangement links TRBV27 to TRBJ1-1; TRBD1 might be the D (5 bases). V lost 7 bases, J lost 0 bases, and 9 bases lay in between. The CDR3 consists of 13 residues. The V gene's germline CDR1 is MNHEY and CDR2 SMNVEV (reference sequence). In DNA form, the CDR3 reads TGTGCCAGCACGAGGGGCATGAACACTGAAGCTTTCTTT. Its protein product is CASTRGMNTEAFF.

The genes are TRBV14 and TRBJ2-7; D is ambiguous. V was clipped by 4 bases and J by 3 bases, with 13 bases between them. CDR1 SGHDN and CDR2 FVKESK come from the germline V gene. This CDR3 comprises 14 residues. The CDR3 coding sequence is TGTGCCAGCAGCCCACGACACCAGTACTACGAGCAGTACTTC. This encodes CASSPRHQYYEQYF.

The genes are TRBV9 and TRBJ2-7, with 7 bases matching TRBD1. The germline CDR1 and CDR2 sequences are SGDLS and YYNGEE. The CDR3 sequence is 13 residues long. The trim removed 4 bases at V and 5 bases at J, leaving 6 bases unmatched. CDR3 sequence: CASSLGQADEQYF. For the CDR3, the DNA is TGTGCCAGCAGCCTCGGACAGGCGGACGAGCAGTACTTC.

The chain employs TRBV29-1 and TRBJ2-7; D possibly uses TRBD1 or TRBD2 (5 bases each). The ends were cut back, 6 bases at V and 3 bases at J, with 18 bases in the middle. CDR1 and CDR2 (germline): SQVTM, ANQGSEA. This CDR3 spans 14 amino acids. The CDR3 coding sequence is TGCAGCGTCCGTACTTCCCGGGGCCACTACGAGCAGTACTTC. It specifies CSVRTSRGHYEQYF.

The rearrangement links TRBV29-1 to TRBJ2-6; 7 nucleotides match TRBD2. This CDR3 has 14 amino acids. Germline loops: CDR1 SQVTM, CDR2 ANQGSEA. The V gene end was trimmed by 7 bases and the J gene end by 4 bases; junction bases not matched to a gene: 7. CDR3 coding DNA: TGCAGCGCGCTGGCGGGGGACGGGGCCAACGTCCTGACTTTC. Amino acids: CSALAGDGANVLTF.

This clone was detected only once. The V gene is TRBV28, the J gene TRBJ2-7; possible D gene TRBD2, 6 bases. The CDR3 is made up of 13 amino acids. Trimming stripped 3 bases from V and 6 bases from J, with 12 bases between. Germline V gene data show CDR1 as MDHEN and CDR2 as SYDVKM. For the CDR3, the DNA is TGTGCCAGCAGTTTCGGACTAAGGTCCGAGCAGTACTTC. It specifies CASSFGLRSEQYF.

This rearrangement joins TRBV7-8 to TRBJ2-7; no definite D call. The CDR3 consists of 12 residues. The V gene's germline CDR1 is SGHVS and CDR2 FQNEAQ. Between the trimmed V and J ends, which lost 5 bases and 7 bases, there was a span of 12 bases. The CDR3 loop is CASSGGVWEQYF. In DNA form, the CDR3 reads TGTGCCAGCAGCGGCGGAGTGTGGGAGCAGTACTTC.

V usage is TRBV29-1 and J usage is TRBJ2-6; D perhaps matches TRBD1 (6 bases). The V end was cut by 3 bases, the J end by 0 bases, with 9 bases between. CDR1 SQVTM and CDR2 ANQGSEA come from the germline V gene. CDR3 length equals 15 residues. This chain's CDR3 is CSVEGHDSGANVLTF. The CDR3 bases are TGCAGCGTTGAGGGACACGACTCTGGGGCCAACGTCCTGACTTTC.

The V and J genes are TRBV30 and TRBJ2-2; D unresolved. Trimming pared 0 bases from V and 6 bases from J, leaving 11 bases between. This CDR3 region has 14 residues. Germline V gives CDR1 GTSNPN, CDR2 SVGIG (reference sequence). CDR3 in DNA: TGTGCCTGGAGTGTGAGTTCGGCTGCCGGGGAGCTGTTTTTT. Translated: CAWSVSSAAGELFF.

The rearrangement uses TRBV5-1 and TRBJ1-1; TRBD1 aligns across 9 bases. J lost 6 bases, V lost 3 bases, and 6 bases had no gene match. The CDR3 consists of 14 residues. The germline gives CDR1 SGHRS, CDR2 YFSETQ. CDR3 sequence (DNA): TGCGCCAGCAGCTGGAAGGACAGGGGTGCTGAAGCTTTCTTT. Residues: CASSWKDRGAEAFF.

The chain has TRBV7-2 and TRBJ2-7, with TRBD2 identical over 8 bases. Unmatched junction bases numbered 7, after V lost 1 base and J lost 2 bases. The CDR3 sequence is 16 residues long. CDR1 SGHTA and CDR2 FQGNSA come from the germline V gene. This chain's CDR3 is CASSLGPGLGPYEQYF. The CDR3 bases are TGTGCCAGCAGCTTAGGCCCGGGACTAGGGCCCTACGAGCAGTACTTC.

The chain links TRBV29-1 to TRBJ2-1; 10 nucleotides agree with TRBD1. CDR1 is SQVTM and CDR2 is ANQGSEA in the germline V gene. The CDR3 consists of 16 residues. Trimming removed 0 bases from V and 7 bases from J; junction bases left unmatched: 9. The CDR3 nucleotides are TGCAGCGTTGAAGACGGGACAGGGGTTATTTGGAATGAGCAGTTCTTC. Protein sequence: CSVEDGTGVIWNEQFF.

The rearrangement uses TRBV4-1 and TRBJ2-1, with a weak D call TRBD1 (5 bases). V was clipped by 1 base and J by 4 bases, with 8 bases between them. The CDR3 runs 14 residues. CDR1 MGHRA and CDR2 YSYEKL come from the germline V gene. CDR3 region: CASSQGTGYNEQFF. In DNA, the CDR3 is TGCGCCAGCAGCCAAGGAACAGGTTACAATGAGCAGTTCTTC.

The chain recombines TRBV18 with TRBJ1-6; 7 bases map to TRBD1. The CDR3 has 16 amino acids. Unmatched junction bases numbered 5, after V lost 0 bases and J lost 6 bases. Germline V gene sequence: CDR1 KGHSH, CDR2 LQKENI. CDR3 nucleotide sequence: TGTGCCAGCTCACCACCCCACGGGACAGCTAATTCACCCCTCCACTTT. It is translated as CASSPPHGTANSPLHF.

J is TRBJ2-1 and V is TRBV30, with 7 bases lining up with TRBD2. V dropped 0 bases and J dropped 3; count of bases not matched to a gene: 11. This CDR3 contains 17 residues. In germline, CDR1 is GTSNPN, CDR2 SVGIG (reference sequence). CDR3 region: CAWSVVLWRESYNEQFF. CDR3 coding DNA: TGTGCCTGGAGTGTAGTCCTGTGGCGGGAGAGCTACAATGAGCAGTTCTTC.